This TCR beta chain was obtained from a study of graft-versus-host responses after intestinal transplantation. Study-level background: Grafts that recipients had were multivisceral, liver-intestinal, or isolated intestinal transplants.

Clones were sequenced by immunoSEQ multiplex PCR, and TCRdb holds only the in-frame ones, with some missing. The table includes about 19,000 clones, about nine tenths detected once. The study, taken as a whole, reports: Recipient marrow showed GvH clones, some seen first in ileum or blood. Allografts from individuals with graft-donor T cell macrochimerism displayed high graft-versus-host to host-versus-graft clonal ratios. The highest levels of circulating GvH clones went along with early declines in HvG clones after transplant.

V lost 2 bases and J lost 1, with 8 bases in between. The CDR3 runs to 14 residues. CDR1 is GTSNPN and CDR2 is SVGIG in the germline V gene (reference sequence). As to this clone: Its antigen is unidentified.

The sample here was PBMCs, taken around 230 days after intestinal transplant. This chain links TRBV30 with TRBJ2-2; D gene uncertain. The sequence derives from a human patient who received an intestinal transplant, so some T cells may come from the graft donor. CDR3 in DNA: TGTGCCTGGAGTAAAGGGCAGAACACCGGGGAGCTGTTTTTT. Its translation is CAWSKGQNTGELFF. Supplemented by reference TRBV30 and TRBJ2-2, the full variable domain reads SQTIHQWPATLVQPVGSPLSLECTVEGTSNPNLYWYRQAAGRGLQLLFYSVGIGQISSEVPQNLSASRPQDRQFILSSKKLLLSDSGFYLCAWSKGQNTGELFFGEGSRLTVL.